Below, 24 T cell receptor beta chains from the same sample are listed, as sequenced in a study of cytomegalovirus exposure and HLA in healthy donors. The PCR had 60 Vbeta and 13 Jbeta primers. TCRdb keeps only in-frame clones here, not all; method: immunoSEQ multiplex PCR. This table holds about 140,000 clones, about two thirds found once. Sequenced sample: PBMCs. The receptor set was obtained from a woman aged 60-70 years in good health and CMV-seropositive.

This clone came up a few times. V gene TRBV19 combines with J gene TRBJ1-3; D call uncertain. The CDR3 spans 15 residues. The germline V gene has CDR1 LNHDA and CDR2 SQIVND (reference sequence). V lost 3 bases and J lost 0, with 9 bases in between. CDR3: CASSIETSSGNTIYF. The CDR3 coding sequence is TGTGCCAGTAGTATCGAGACATCCTCTGGAAACACCATATATTTT.

The chain combines TRBV6-1 with TRBJ2-5, with D possibly being TRBD2 (6 bases). The ends were cut back, 3 bases at V and 4 bases at J, with 9 bases in the middle. This CDR3 has 13 amino acids. Germline values: CDR1 MNHNS, CDR2 SASEGT. CDR3 sequence: CASSDTEGETQYF. The CDR3 nucleotides read TGTGCCAGCAGTGATACGGAGGGAGAGACCCAGTACTTC.

The chain recombines TRBV4-1 with TRBJ2-1; 12 bases map to TRBD2. This CDR3 is 13 amino acids long. The V and J ends lost 6 bases and 6 bases, in that order; junction bases with no gene match: 0. Germline-derived CDR1 and CDR2 are MGHRA and YSYEKL. In nucleotides, the CDR3 is TGCGCCAGCAGGGGACTAGCGGGCAATGAGCAGTTCTTC. Translating it yields CASRGLAGNEQFF.

The CDR3 sequence: CSTDRAETQYF. Written as DNA, the CDR3 is TGCAGCACCGACAGGGCAGAGACCCAGTACTTC. The rearrangement uses TRBV29-1 and TRBJ2-5; 7 bases agree with TRBD1. The CDR3 runs to 11 residues. CDR1 and CDR2 from the germline V gene are SQVTM and ANQGSEA. The V gene end was trimmed by 8 bases and the J gene end by 4 bases; junction bases not matched to a gene: 4.

On this clone: Other DNA sequences within the sample encode an identical CDR3. The chain has TRBV7-9 and TRBJ1-1; D possibly corresponds to TRBD1 (5 bases). Between the trimmed V and J ends, which lost 3 bases and 4 bases, there was a span of 9 bases. Looked up from germline, CDR1 is SEHNR and CDR2 is FQNEAQ (reference sequence). There are 13 residues in the CDR3. As DNA, the CDR3 is TGTGCCAGCAGCTTCGGGGGGAGCACTGAAGCTTTCTTT. Amino acid sequence: CASSFGGSTEAFF.

CDR3 amino acids: CASSLLAGTYNEQFF. CDR3 sequence (DNA): TGTGCCAGCAGCTTACTAGCGGGCACCTACAATGAGCAGTTCTTC. V usage is TRBV5-4 and J usage is TRBJ2-1; 9 nucleotides match TRBD2. Trimming took 2 bases from V and 2 from J; bases not matched to a gene: 2. The CDR3 is 15 residues long. CDR1 is SGHNT, CDR2 YYREEE, per germline (reference sequence).

The rearrangement links TRBV6-5 to TRBJ1-2; 7 positions agree with TRBD1. Germline trimming cut 2 bases from V and 7 bases from J; bases unmatched to any gene: 4. Per germline, CDR1 MNHEY and CDR2 SVGAGI. This CDR3 contains 13 residues. CDR3 DNA: TGTGCCAGCAGTTACAGGGGGCCAGGTGGCTACACCTTC. This gives the protein CASSYRGPGGYTF.

This clone was seen a handful of times. The chain employs TRBV10-1 and TRBJ1-4; 10 nucleotides align to TRBD1. The germline CDR1 and CDR2 sequences are WNHNN and SYGVQD (reference sequence). CDR3 size: 13 residues. With 6 bases clipped from V and 7 bases from J, the junction kept 2 bases outside the gene matches. CDR3 protein: CASSRDRGEKLFF. The CDR3 DNA sequence: TGCGCCAGCAGCCGGGACAGGGGTGAAAAACTGTTTTTT.

The CDR3 bases are TGTGCCAGCAGTGAAAAGAGAAGGGAGGGGTTGCGGTACAATGAGCAGTTCTTC. Translation gives CASSEKRREGLRYNEQFF. The chain uses TRBV6-1 and TRBJ2-1; 7 bases agree with TRBD2. This CDR3 spans 18 amino acids. The J segment lost 4 bases and the V segment lost 2 bases, leaving 14 bases of the junction unmatched. CDR1 is MNHNS, CDR2 SASEGT, per germline.

This sequence joins TRBV19 and TRBJ1-2, with 9 nucleotides matching TRBD1. V was pared by 3 bases and J by 8 bases, with 7 bases of the junction left unmatched. The CDR3 runs to 14 residues. The V gene's germline CDR1 is LNHDA and CDR2 SQIVND (reference sequence). CDR3 sequence: CASSMGTGMGGYTF. CDR3 in DNA: TGTGCCAGTAGTATGGGGACAGGGATGGGAGGCTACACCTTC.

There are a few counts of this clone. J is TRBJ2-7 and V is TRBV28; 7 bases are shared with TRBD1. CDR3 length equals 14 residues. The V gene end was trimmed by 6 bases and the J gene end by 3 bases; junction bases not matched to a gene: 8. Looked up from germline, CDR1 is MDHEN and CDR2 is SYDVKM. The CDR3 bases are TGTGCCAGCAGCCCGACAGGGAGTTTCTACGAGCAGTACTTC. This sequence encodes CASSPTGSFYEQYF. Combining the CDR3 with reference TRBV28 and TRBJ2-7 gives the whole variable domain DVKVTQSSRYLVKRTGEKVFLECVQDMDHENMFWYRQDPGLGLRLIYFSYDVKMKEKGDIPEGYSVSREKKERFSLILESASTNQTSMYLCASSPTGSFYEQYFGPGTRLTVT.

The genes are TRBV14 and TRBJ2-7; 7 bases are shared with TRBD2. The germline V gene encodes CDR1 SGHDN and CDR2 FVKESK. This CDR3 is built from 14 residues. V trimming: 4 bases; J trimming: 4 bases; junction bases outside the gene matches: 7. For the CDR3, the DNA is TGTGCCAGCAGCCCGGGGGAGGGGATGTACGAGCAGTACTTC. Translation gives CASSPGEGMYEQYF.

The chain links TRBV5-1 to TRBJ2-1; TRBD1 might be the D (5 bases). Germline V gene data show CDR1 as SGHRS and CDR2 as YFSETQ. Trimming took off 1 base at V and 9 bases at J, with 14 bases between the two ends. CDR3 length: 14 residues. The CDR3 nucleotides are TGCGCCAGCAGCTTGAATTCAGGGCTGGTTGAGCAGTTCTTC. It yields the protein CASSLNSGLVEQFF.

This sequence joins TRBV5-1 and TRBJ1-1; TRBD1 agrees at 8 bases. The junction had 14 bases not matched to a gene; V was cut back by 4 bases and J by 3 bases. CDR3 size: 17 residues. Germline V gene data show CDR1 as SGHRS and CDR2 as YFSETQ. The chain's CDR3 is CASSPGHYPDRDTEAFF. For the CDR3, the DNA is TGCGCCAGCAGCCCAGGCCATTATCCGGACAGGGACACTGAAGCTTTCTTT. The variable domain in full, completed from reference TRBV5-1 and TRBJ1-1, reads KAGVTQTPRYLIKTRGQQVTLSCSPISGHRSVSWYQQTPGQGLQFLFEYFSETQRNKGNFPGRFSGRQFSNSRSEMNVSTLELGDSALYLCASSPGHYPDRDTEAFFGQGTRLTVV.

With regard to this clone: Different DNA sequences within this sample yield the same CDR3. V is TRBV5-1 and J is TRBJ1-2; D possibly corresponds to TRBD1 (5 bases). CDR1 is SGHRS and CDR2 is YFSETQ in the germline V gene. This CDR3 comprises 13 residues. The germline V and J ends were trimmed by 0 bases and 4 bases, with 7 bases remaining between them. CDR3 sequence (DNA): TGCGCCAGCAGCTTGGGACAGTCCTATGGCTACACCTTC. Translating it yields CASSLGQSYGYTF.

V is TRBV5-1 and J is TRBJ2-1, with 11 nucleotides matching TRBD2. Germline CDR1 SGHRS, CDR2 YFSETQ. CDR3 size: 17 residues. The junction had 10 bases not matched to a gene; V was cut back by 0 bases and J by 8 bases. The CDR3 DNA follows: TGCGCCAGCAGCTTGGCCCTTAGCGGGAGGGCTGGCCATGAGCAGTTCTTC. This sequence encodes CASSLALSGRAGHEQFF.

The chain couples TRBV19 to TRBJ1-1, with 7 bases identical to TRBD1. This CDR3 has 14 residues. V lost 5 bases and J lost 1; bases outside the gene matches: 4. In germline, CDR1 is LNHDA, CDR2 SQIVND (reference sequence). The CDR3 DNA reads TGTGCCAGTAGTTTCGGACAGGAGAACACTGAAGCTTTCTTT. It yields the protein CASSFGQENTEAFF.

The CDR3 DNA sequence: TGTGCCTGGAGTAAAGGGGCCGTGGGGGAGCAGTACTTC. It yields the protein CAWSKGAVGEQYF. This chain connects TRBV30 to TRBJ2-7; TRBD1 is a possible D gene (5 bases). With 2 bases removed from V and 7 bases from J, the gap between germline ends came to 15 bases. The CDR3 has 13 amino acids. The germline CDR1 and CDR2 sequences are GTSNPN and SVGIG (reference sequence).

The gene calls are TRBV5-1 and TRBJ1-3; tentative D call: TRBD1 (5 bases). The CDR3 runs to 15 residues. The V end was cut by 5 bases, the J end by 0 bases, with 12 bases between. Germline V gene sequence: CDR1 SGHRS, CDR2 YFSETQ. The CDR3: CASSLTGTSGNTIYF. The CDR3, as DNA: TGCGCCAGCAGTTTAACAGGTACCTCTGGAAACACCATATATTTT.

V gene TRBV19 combines with J gene TRBJ1-5, with TRBD1 as a possible D gene (6 bases). Trimming pared 5 bases from V and 4 bases from J, leaving 15 bases between. The germline V gene encodes CDR1 LNHDA and CDR2 SQIVND (reference sequence). There are 15 residues in the CDR3. The CDR3 reads CASSVLGGQNQPQHF. CDR3 in DNA: TGTGCCAGTAGTGTCCTCGGGGGGCAAAATCAGCCCCAGCATTTT.

J is TRBJ1-2 and V is TRBV2, with a tentative D call TRBD1 (6 bases). This CDR3 is built from 14 residues. Germline V lookup: CDR1 SNHLY, CDR2 FYNNEI. V lost 7 bases to trimming and J lost 4 bases, with 16 bases between them. CDR3 DNA sequence: TGTGCCAGCATCGATGGGGGCAGACTCTATGGCTACACCTTC. Translated, it gives CASIDGGRLYGYTF.

The rearrangement uses TRBV6-1 and TRBJ1-2; perhaps TRBD1 as D (5 bases). The V end lost 5 bases, the J end lost 8 bases, and 15 bases lay between the germline ends. CDR3 length: 13 amino acids. The germline V gene encodes CDR1 MNHNS and CDR2 SASEGT. CDR3: CASSPEGAGGYTF. The CDR3 bases are TGTGCCAGCAGTCCCGAAGGGGCGGGGGGCTACACCTTC.

The rearrangement joins TRBV4-1 to TRBJ1-1, with D possibly TRBD1 on 6 matching bases. The CDR3 runs 16 residues. Looked up from germline, CDR1 is MGHRA and CDR2 is YSYEKL. V was clipped by 6 bases and J by 1 base, with 18 bases between them. The CDR3 DNA sequence: TGCGCCAGCAGACCCTTGGCCGGACAGAAGAACACTGAAGCTTTCTTT. Protein product: CASRPLAGQKNTEAFF.

The CDR3 spells CATSREQGNEQFF. DNA of the CDR3: TGTGCCACCAGCAGAGAACAGGGGAATGAGCAGTTCTTC. This chain uses TRBV15 with TRBJ2-1; TRBD1 aligns across 7 bases. Trimming at V came to 0 bases and at J to 7 bases, leaving 0 bases not matched to a gene. The CDR3 loop spans 13 amino acids. Germline loops: CDR1 LNHNV, CDR2 YYDKDF (reference sequence).